This is a list of T cell receptor beta chains from one sample in a study of T cell responses to AZD1222 COVID-19 vaccine. Clones were read by immunoSEQ multiplex PCR, and TCRdb kept only the in-frame ones, dropping some. The top ten clones hold about 4.4% of a sample with 120,000 or so clones, roughly 88% of them seen once. The specimen was peripheral blood, collected on day 0 of MenACWY control vaccination. These receptors were obtained from an adult in good health. The CDR3 runs from the conserved cysteine through the conserved F or W. Each record gives: V gene, clone size, D gene, J gene, CDR3 DNA, CDR3 protein. D genes are given only for firm matches. Rows may omit the clone size; those that give it use once, few, many or a size class.

v_gene: TRBV24-1; abundance: NA; d_gene: NA; j_gene: TRBJ2-3; CDR3nt: TGTGCCACCAGTGATTTCGGTTTCACAGATACGCAGTATTTT; CDR3aa: CATSDFGFTDTQYF
v_gene: TRBV4-1; abundance: NA; d_gene: NA; j_gene: TRBJ1-1; CDR3nt: TGCGCCAGCAGCCGAGGGGACACTCCCATGAACACTGAAGCTTTCTTT; CDR3aa: CASSRGDTPMNTEAFF
v_gene: TRBV24-1; abundance: NA; d_gene: TRBD2; j_gene: TRBJ2-5; CDR3nt: TGTGCCACCAGTGATTTGGCTAGCGGGGGGGAGACCCAGTACTTC; CDR3aa: CATSDLASGGETQYF
v_gene: TRBV6-2/TRBV6-3; abundance: once; d_gene: NA; j_gene: TRBJ1-6; CDR3nt: TGTGCCAGCAGTTACCTGGGCCAGGGTTATAATTCACCCCTCCACTTT; CDR3aa: CASSYLGQGYNSPLHF
v_gene: TRBV3-1/TRBV3-2; abundance: NA; d_gene: NA; j_gene: TRBJ2-5; CDR3nt: TGTGCCAGCTACGACGAGGTAGACGAGTCAAAGACCCAGTACTTC; CDR3aa: CASYDEVDESKTQYF
v_gene: TRBV18; abundance: NA; d_gene: NA; j_gene: TRBJ2-7; CDR3nt: TGTGCCAGCTCCCTAACCGGGACACCTAACTACGAGCAGTACTTC; CDR3aa: CASSLTGTPNYEQYF
v_gene: TRBV28; abundance: NA; d_gene: NA; j_gene: TRBJ2-1; CDR3nt: TGTGCCAGCAGGGACAGCGAGGGTCGTAATGAGCAGTTCTTC; CDR3aa: CASRDSEGRNEQFF
v_gene: TRBV6-1; abundance: NA; d_gene: TRBD1; j_gene: TRBJ1-5; CDR3nt: TGTGCCAGCAGTGGAATGGGACAGCTAAGCAATCAGCCCCAGCATTTT; CDR3aa: CASSGMGQLSNQPQHF
v_gene: TRBV6-2/TRBV6-3; abundance: NA; d_gene: NA; j_gene: TRBJ1-3; CDR3nt: TGTGCCAGCAGTTATTGGGGGAACACCATATATTTT; CDR3aa: CASSYWGNTIYF
v_gene: TRBV5-1; abundance: NA; d_gene: NA; j_gene: TRBJ1-2; CDR3nt: TGCGCCAGCAGCTTGAGCCAGGGCTATGGCTACACCTTC; CDR3aa: CASSLSQGYGYTF
v_gene: TRBV27; abundance: few; d_gene: NA; j_gene: TRBJ1-2; CDR3nt: TGTGCCAGCAGCCGTAAGTTGGCGGGGACCAACTATGGCTACACCTTC; CDR3aa: CASSRKLAGTNYGYTF
v_gene: TRBV5-1; abundance: NA; d_gene: TRBD1; j_gene: TRBJ1-2; CDR3nt: TGCGCCAGCAGCGGGCAGGGGGCTTTCAATGGCTACACCTTC; CDR3aa: CASSGQGAFNGYTF
v_gene: TRBV7-2; abundance: NA; d_gene: NA; j_gene: TRBJ2-6; CDR3nt: TGTGCCAGCCTTAGCCACTCTGGGGCCAACGTCCTGACTTTC; CDR3aa: CASLSHSGANVLTF
v_gene: TRBV7-9; abundance: once; d_gene: TRBD1; j_gene: TRBJ1-6; CDR3nt: TGTGCCAGCAGCAGACCCCGGGACAGAAATTCACCCCTCCACTTT; CDR3aa: CASSRPRDRNSPLHF
v_gene: TRBV5-1; abundance: NA; d_gene: TRBD1; j_gene: TRBJ2-5; CDR3nt: TGCGCCAGCAGCTTCCGACAGGGCCAAGAGACCCAGTACTTC; CDR3aa: CASSFRQGQETQYF
v_gene: TRBV15; abundance: NA; d_gene: TRBD1; j_gene: TRBJ2-7; CDR3nt: TGTGCCACCAGCAGAGCCTGGGACAGCCAGATCTACGAGCAGTACTTC; CDR3aa: CATSRAWDSQIYEQYF
v_gene: TRBV3-1/TRBV3-2; abundance: once; d_gene: TRBD2; j_gene: TRBJ2-5; CDR3nt: TGTGCCAGCAGCCAAGATATAATGGCTAGCGGGAGGGCGGAGACCCAGTACTTC; CDR3aa: CASSQDIMASGRAETQYF
v_gene: TRBV7-8; abundance: NA; d_gene: NA; j_gene: TRBJ2-1; CDR3nt: TGTGCCAGCAGCTTAGCTCAGCCGGGGGCATCCTCCTACAATGAGCAGTTCTTC; CDR3aa: CASSLAQPGASSYNEQFF
v_gene: TRBV7-2; abundance: NA; d_gene: NA; j_gene: TRBJ1-4; CDR3nt: TGTGCCAGCAGCCCCCCAGGGAGCGCGGGGGAAAAACTGTTTTTT; CDR3aa: CASSPPGSAGEKLFF
v_gene: TRBV6-2/TRBV6-3; abundance: NA; d_gene: NA; j_gene: TRBJ1-1; CDR3nt: TGTGCCAGCAGCCCCCCCAGGACGGAAGCTTTCTTT; CDR3aa: CASSPPRTEAFF
v_gene: TRBV5-1; abundance: NA; d_gene: NA; j_gene: TRBJ1-1; CDR3nt: TGCGCCAGCAGCTTTTACCCGGGATCTGGGAACACTGAAGCTTTCTTT; CDR3aa: CASSFYPGSGNTEAFF
v_gene: TRBV6-5; abundance: NA; d_gene: NA; j_gene: TRBJ1-1; CDR3nt: TGTGCCAGCAGTTACACCTGGACACAAAACACTGAAGCTTTCTTT; CDR3aa: CASSYTWTQNTEAFF
v_gene: TRBV29-1; abundance: NA; d_gene: NA; j_gene: TRBJ2-3; CDR3nt: TGCAGCGTGGGGTCGGGCGTCACAGATACGCAGTATTTT; CDR3aa: CSVGSGVTDTQYF
v_gene: TRBV7-9; abundance: few; d_gene: TRBD2; j_gene: TRBJ2-7; CDR3nt: TGTGCCAGCAGCATAGGGACTAGCGGGAGTAGCTCCTACGAGCAGTACTTC; CDR3aa: CASSIGTSGSSSYEQYF